The clone carrying this T cell receptor beta chain was detected ten times or more. Antigen: not known. The CDR3 is made up of 16 amino acids. This record comes from a study of T-cell reconstitution after alpha-beta-depleted transplantation in children. Researchers prepared the TCRbeta library using unique molecular identifiers, the study reports. TCRdb analysed the PCR reads with MiXCR anew, one entry per CDR3 protein. The table lists more than 200,000 distinct CDR3 sequences, approximately 15% of them singletons. General study findings and limits: When one year had passed after transplant, most T-cell counts and diversity came from newly produced T cells. At around two months after transplant, the alpha-beta T cells were reportedly derived from several hundred expanded clones that came from non-depleted graft cells.

The rearrangement links TRBV21-1 to TRBJ2-5; TRBD1, the table's D call, was not compared with the DNA. TRBV21-1 is designated a pseudogene. Material: PBMCs, mostly from graft donor cells, obtained 360 days after TCRalphabeta/CD19-depleted stem cell transplant. The origin of this receptor is a male patient under 10 years old who had a stem cell transplant for acute lymphoblastic leukemia, so the T cells may come from the graft donor. CDR3 DNA sequence: TGTGCCAGCAGCACCCCGGGACAGCCGCCTGGAGAGACCCAGTACTTC. This encodes CASSTPGQPPGETQYF.